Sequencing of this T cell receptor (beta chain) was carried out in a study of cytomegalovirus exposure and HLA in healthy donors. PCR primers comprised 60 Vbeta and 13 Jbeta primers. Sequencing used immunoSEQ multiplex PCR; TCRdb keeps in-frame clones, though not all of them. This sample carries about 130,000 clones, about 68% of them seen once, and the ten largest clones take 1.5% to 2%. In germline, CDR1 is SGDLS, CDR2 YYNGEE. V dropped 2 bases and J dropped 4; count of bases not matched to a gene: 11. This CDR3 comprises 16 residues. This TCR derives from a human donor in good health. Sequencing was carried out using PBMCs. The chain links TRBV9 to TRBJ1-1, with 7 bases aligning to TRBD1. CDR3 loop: CASSVEMDHRGTEAFF. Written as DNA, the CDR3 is TGTGCCAGCAGCGTGGAGATGGATCACAGGGGCACTGAAGCTTTCTTT.